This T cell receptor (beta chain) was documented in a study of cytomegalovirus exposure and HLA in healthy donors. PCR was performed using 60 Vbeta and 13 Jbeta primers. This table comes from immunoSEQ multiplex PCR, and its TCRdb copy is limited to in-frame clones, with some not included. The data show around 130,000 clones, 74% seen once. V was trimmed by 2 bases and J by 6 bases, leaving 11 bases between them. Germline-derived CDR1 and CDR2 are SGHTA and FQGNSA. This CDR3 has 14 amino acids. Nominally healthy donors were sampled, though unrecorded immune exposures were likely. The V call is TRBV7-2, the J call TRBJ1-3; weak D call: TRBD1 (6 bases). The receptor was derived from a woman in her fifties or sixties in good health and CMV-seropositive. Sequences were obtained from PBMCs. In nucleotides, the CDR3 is TGTGCCAGCAGCTTATACTCAGGGGTAAACACCATATATTTT. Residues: CASSLYSGVNTIYF.